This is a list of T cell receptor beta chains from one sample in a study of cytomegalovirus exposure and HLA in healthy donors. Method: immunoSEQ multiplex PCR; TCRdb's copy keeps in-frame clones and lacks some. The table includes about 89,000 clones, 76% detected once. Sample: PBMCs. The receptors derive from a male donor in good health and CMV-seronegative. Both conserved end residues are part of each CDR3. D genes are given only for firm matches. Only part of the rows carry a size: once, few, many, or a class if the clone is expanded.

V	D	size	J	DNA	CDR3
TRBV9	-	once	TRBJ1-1	TGTGCCAGCAGCGCAACAGGAAACACTGAAGCTTTCTTT	CASSATGNTEAFF
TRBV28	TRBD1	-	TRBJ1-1	TGTGCCAGCAGGGAACTGGGGACAGGGGGCTATAGCACTGAAGCTTTCTTT	CASRELGTGGYSTEAFF
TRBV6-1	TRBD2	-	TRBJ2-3	TGTGCCAGCAGAGGACTAGCGGGAGTGACAGATACGCAGTATTTT	CASRGLAGVTDTQYF
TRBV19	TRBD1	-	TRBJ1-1	TGTGCCAGTAGTAACCAACCGGGACAGCTAAACACTGAAGCTTTCTTT	CASSNQPGQLNTEAFF
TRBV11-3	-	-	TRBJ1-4	TGTGCCAGCAGCTCAACAACTAATGAAAAACTGTTTTTT	CASSSTTNEKLFF
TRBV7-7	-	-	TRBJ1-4	TGTGCTAGCAGCCAACAGGACCTAGCGGAAAAACTGTTTTTT	CASSQQDLAEKLFF
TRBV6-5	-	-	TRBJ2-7	TGTGCCAGCAGTCAGCCGAGCGGATACGAGCAGTACTTC	CASSQPSGYEQYF
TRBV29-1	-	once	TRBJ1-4	TGCAGCCCTCCCGATGAAAAACTGTTTTTT	CSPPDEKLFF
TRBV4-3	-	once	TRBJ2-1	TGCGCCAGCAGCCGAATCAGAGGGCAGGCCTACAATGAGCAGTTCTTC	CASSRIRGQAYNEQFF
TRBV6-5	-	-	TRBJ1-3	TGTGCCAGCCGAGGCTCTGGAAACACCATATATTTT	CASRGSGNTIYF
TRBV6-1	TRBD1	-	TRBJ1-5	TGTGCCGCCCACTACAGGGGGCGAGATCAGCCCCAGCATTTT	CAAHYRGRDQPQHF
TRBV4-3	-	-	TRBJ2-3	TGCGCCAGCAGCCAATATGGAGAAGGTACGCAGTATTTT	CASSQYGEGTQYF
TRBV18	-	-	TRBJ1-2	TGTGCCAGCTCACCCCGGTCAGACACTGTCTATGGCTACACCTTC	CASSPRSDTVYGYTF
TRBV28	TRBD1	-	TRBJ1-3	TGTGCCAGCAGTGGGTGGACAGGGGGCTCTGGAAACACCATATATTTT	CASSGWTGGSGNTIYF
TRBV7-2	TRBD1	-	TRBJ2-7	TGTGCCAGCCTGTCCGGGACAGGGATGGACGAGCAGTACTTC	CASLSGTGMDEQYF
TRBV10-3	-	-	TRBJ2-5	TGTGCCATCAGTGAAAGTGGGGCCCATGGGACCCAGTACTTC	CAISESGAHGTQYF
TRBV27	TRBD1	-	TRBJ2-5	TGTGCCAGCAGTTCTGGGACAGCCCCCCGGGAGACCCAGTACTTC	CASSSGTAPRETQYF
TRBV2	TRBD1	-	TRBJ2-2	TGTGCCAGCAGAGGGACAGCTACGAAATCCCGATACACCGGGGAGCTGTTTTTT	CASRGTATKSRYTGELFF
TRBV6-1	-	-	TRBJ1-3	TGTGCCAGCAGGACAGGCTCTGGAAACACCATATATTTT	CASRTGSGNTIYF
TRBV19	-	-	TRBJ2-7	TGTGCCAGCCGGGCCAGGGGCCCCTACGAGCAGTACTTC	CASRARGPYEQYF
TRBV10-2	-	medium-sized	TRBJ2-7	TGCGCCAGCAGTGAGCGGGGAAATCCGTACGAGCAGTACTTC	CASSERGNPYEQYF
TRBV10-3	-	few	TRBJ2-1	TGTGCCATCGGGAGGGGGGACCCCTACAATGAGCAGTTCTTC	CAIGRGDPYNEQFF
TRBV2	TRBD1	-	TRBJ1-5	TGTGCCAGCAGTTACAGGGGGGCAAATCAGCCCCAGCATTTT	CASSYRGANQPQHF
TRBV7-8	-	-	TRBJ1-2	TGTGCCAGCAGCTTGAGGGGGAGGGGCGAATATGGCTACACCTTC	CASSLRGRGEYGYTF
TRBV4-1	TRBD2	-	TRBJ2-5	TGCGCCAGCAGCCAAGGGGCTTGGCGCGGGAGGGCCTTCCGAGAGACCCAGTACTTC	CASSQGAWRGRAFRETQYF
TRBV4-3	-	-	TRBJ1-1	TGCGCCAGCAGCCAACAGGGTCGAGTCACTGAAGCTTTCTTT	CASSQQGRVTEAFF
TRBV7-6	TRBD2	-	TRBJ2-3	TGTGCCAGCAGCTTATTTTCCCTAGCGGGGGATACGCAGTATTTT	CASSLFSLAGDTQYF
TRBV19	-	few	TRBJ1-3	TGTGCCAGTAGTATGAAGGGGCGGATTGGCTCTGGAAACACCATATATTTT	CASSMKGRIGSGNTIYF
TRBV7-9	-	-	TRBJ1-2	TGTTCCAGCAGCTCTACAGGGAAGGGCTACACCTTC	CSSSSTGKGYTF
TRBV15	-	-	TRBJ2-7	TGTGCCACCAGCAGAGATCCGGGTCCCGAGCAGTACTTC	CATSRDPGPEQYF
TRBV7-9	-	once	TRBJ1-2	TGTGCCAGCAGCTTAGGACAGCTCTATGGCTACACCTTC	CASSLGQLYGYTF
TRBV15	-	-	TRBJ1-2	TGTGCCACCAGCAGAGATAGACAGCAGGATGGCTACACCTTC	CATSRDRQQDGYTF
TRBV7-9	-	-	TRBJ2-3	TGTGCCAGCAGCTCCCAACAGGGCATCGATACGCAGTATTTT	CASSSQQGIDTQYF
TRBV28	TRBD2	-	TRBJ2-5	TGTGCCAGCAGTTCCCCGGGGGGGAGGGAGACCCAGTACTTC	CASSSPGGRETQYF
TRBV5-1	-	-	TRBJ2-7	TGCGCCACAAAACAGGGACACGAGCAGTACTTC	CATKQGHEQYF
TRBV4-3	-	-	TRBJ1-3	TGCGCCAGCAGAGGCCCCGCCGGTGAGGCGACCTCTGGAAACACCATATATTTT	CASRGPAGEATSGNTIYF
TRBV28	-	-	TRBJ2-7	TGTGCCAGCAGTTTTCACAGGGCCCACGAGCAGTACTTC	CASSFHRAHEQYF
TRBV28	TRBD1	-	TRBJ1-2	TGTGCCAGCAGTTCTGACAGGGGGTTATCTCGCGGCTACACCTTC	CASSSDRGLSRGYTF
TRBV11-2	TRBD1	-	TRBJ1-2	TGTGCCAGCAGATCGGACAGGGCAAACTATGGCTACACCTTC	CASRSDRANYGYTF
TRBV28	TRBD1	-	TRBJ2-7	TGTGCCAGCAGTTTTTACAGGGGCATAGGAACCTACGAGCAGTACTTC	CASSFYRGIGTYEQYF
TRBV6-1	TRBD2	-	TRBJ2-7	TGTGCCAGCAGTGAAGTCGGGAGGGAGCAGTACTTC	CASSEVGREQYF
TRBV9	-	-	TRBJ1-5	TGTGCCAGCAGCGACGGCCCCGAGGGATTGAGCGGCAATCAGCCCCAGCATTTT	CASSDGPEGLSGNQPQHF